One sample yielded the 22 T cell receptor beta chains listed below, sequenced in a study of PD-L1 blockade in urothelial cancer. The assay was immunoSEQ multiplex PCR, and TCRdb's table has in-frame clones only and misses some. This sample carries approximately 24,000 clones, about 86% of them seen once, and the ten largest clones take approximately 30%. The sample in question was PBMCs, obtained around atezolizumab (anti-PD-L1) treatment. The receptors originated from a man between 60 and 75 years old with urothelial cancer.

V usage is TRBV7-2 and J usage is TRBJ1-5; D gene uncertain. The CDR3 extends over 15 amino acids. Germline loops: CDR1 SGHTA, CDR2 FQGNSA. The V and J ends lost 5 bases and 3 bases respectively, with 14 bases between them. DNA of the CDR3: TGTGCCAGCAGCGAAAGCGTAGGTCTCAATCAGCCCCAGCATTTT. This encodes CASSESVGLNQPQHF.

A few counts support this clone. The CDR3 coding sequence is TGTGCCAGCAGCCGGAGGCTGTGGGGCACTGAAGCTTTCTTT. The encoded protein is CASSRRLWGTEAFF. The V call is TRBV11-2, the J call TRBJ1-1; no clear D. Trimming left V 5 bases short and J 4 bases short, with 14 bases between. CDR1 and CDR2 (germline): SGHAT, FQNNGV. There are 14 residues in the CDR3.

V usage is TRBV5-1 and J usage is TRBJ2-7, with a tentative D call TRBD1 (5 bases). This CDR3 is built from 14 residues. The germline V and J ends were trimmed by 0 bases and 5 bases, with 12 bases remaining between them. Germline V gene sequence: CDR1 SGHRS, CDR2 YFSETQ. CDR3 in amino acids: CASSLVSGLDEQYF. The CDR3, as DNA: TGCGCCAGCAGCTTGGTTTCAGGGCTTGACGAGCAGTACTTC.

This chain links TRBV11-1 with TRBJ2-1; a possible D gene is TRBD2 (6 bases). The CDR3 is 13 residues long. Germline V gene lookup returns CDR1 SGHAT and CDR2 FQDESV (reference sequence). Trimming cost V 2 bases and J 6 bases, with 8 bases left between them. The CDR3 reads CASSLRGFNEQFF. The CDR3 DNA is TGTGCCAGCAGCTTACGGGGGTTCAATGAGCAGTTCTTC.

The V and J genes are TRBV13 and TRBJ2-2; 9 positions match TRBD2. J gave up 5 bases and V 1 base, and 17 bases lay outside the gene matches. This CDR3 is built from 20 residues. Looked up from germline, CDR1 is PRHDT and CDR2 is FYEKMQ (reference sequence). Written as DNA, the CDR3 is TGTGCCAGCAGCTTAGCCCTCAGGCGGGAGGGCCGTGGATCGACCGGGGAGCTGTTTTTT. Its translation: CASSLALRREGRGSTGELFF.

In DNA, the CDR3 is TGCGCCAGCAGCTTGGACTTCTATGGCTACACCTTC. Translation gives CASSLDFYGYTF. The chain recombines TRBV5-1 with TRBJ1-2; unclear D gene. The CDR3 sequence is 12 residues long. Germline V gene sequence: CDR1 SGHRS, CDR2 YFSETQ. Trimming stripped 0 bases from V and 4 bases from J, with 4 bases between.

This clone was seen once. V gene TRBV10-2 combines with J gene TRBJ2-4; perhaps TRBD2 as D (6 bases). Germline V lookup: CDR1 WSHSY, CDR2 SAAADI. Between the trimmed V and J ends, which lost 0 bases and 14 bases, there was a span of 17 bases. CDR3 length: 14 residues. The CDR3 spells CASSESGWGASEYF. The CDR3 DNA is TGCGCCAGCAGTGAGTCTGGCTGGGGAGCTAGCGAGTACTTC.

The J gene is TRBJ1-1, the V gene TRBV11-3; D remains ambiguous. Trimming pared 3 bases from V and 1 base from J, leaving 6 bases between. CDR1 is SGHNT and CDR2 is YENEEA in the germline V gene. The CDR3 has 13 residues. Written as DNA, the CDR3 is TGTGCCAGCAGCTTTTCAGGGAACACTGAAGCTTTCTTT. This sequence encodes CASSFSGNTEAFF.

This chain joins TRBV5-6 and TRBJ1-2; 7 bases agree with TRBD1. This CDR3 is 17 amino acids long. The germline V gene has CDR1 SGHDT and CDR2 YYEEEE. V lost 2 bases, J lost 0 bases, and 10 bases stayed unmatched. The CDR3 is CASSFEGARTPNYGYTF. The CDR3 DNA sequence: TGTGCCAGCAGCTTTGAGGGGGCCCGCACCCCTAACTATGGCTACACCTTC.

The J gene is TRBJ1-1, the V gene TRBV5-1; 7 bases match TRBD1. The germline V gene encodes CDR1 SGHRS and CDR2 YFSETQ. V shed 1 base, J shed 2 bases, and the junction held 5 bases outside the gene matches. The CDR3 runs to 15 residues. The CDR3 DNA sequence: TGCGCCAGCAGCTTGAGACAGGGATTAAACACTGAAGCTTTCTTT. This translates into CASSLRQGLNTEAFF.

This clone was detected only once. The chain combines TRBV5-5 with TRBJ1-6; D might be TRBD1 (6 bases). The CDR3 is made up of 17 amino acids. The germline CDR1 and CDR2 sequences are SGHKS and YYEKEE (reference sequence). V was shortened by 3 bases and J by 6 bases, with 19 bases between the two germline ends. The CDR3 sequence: CASSWTALLNPNSPLHF. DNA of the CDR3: TGTGCCAGCAGCTGGACAGCTCTCCTAAACCCTAATTCACCCCTCCACTTT.

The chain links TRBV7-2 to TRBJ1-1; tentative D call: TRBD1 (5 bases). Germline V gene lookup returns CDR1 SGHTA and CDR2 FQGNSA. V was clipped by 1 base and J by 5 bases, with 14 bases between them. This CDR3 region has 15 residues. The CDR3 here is CASSLEGTGRTEAFF. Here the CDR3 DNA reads TGTGCCAGCAGCTTAGAAGGAACAGGTCGGACTGAAGCTTTCTTT.

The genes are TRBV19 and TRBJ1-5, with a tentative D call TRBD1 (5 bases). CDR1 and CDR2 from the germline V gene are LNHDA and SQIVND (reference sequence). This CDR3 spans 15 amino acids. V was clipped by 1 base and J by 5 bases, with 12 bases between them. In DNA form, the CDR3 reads TGTGCCAGTAGTATAGCCCGACAGTTAGATCAGCCCCAGCATTTT. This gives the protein CASSIARQLDQPQHF. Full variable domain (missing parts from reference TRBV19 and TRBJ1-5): DGGITQSPKYLFRKEGQNVTLSCEQNLNHDAMYWYRQDPGQGLRLIYYSQIVNDFQKGDIAEGYSVSREKKESFPLTVTSAQKNPTAFYLCASSIARQLDQPQHFGDGTRLSIL.

CDR3 in DNA: TGTGCCAGCAGCGCCGCGACCGGGACAGACGACTATGAGGGCTATGGCTACACCTTC. This codes for CASSAATGTDDYEGYGYTF. J is TRBJ1-2 and V is TRBV9; 7 bases match TRBD1. Germline lookup yields CDR1 SGDLS and CDR2 YYNGEE. The CDR3 contains 19 residues. V shed 3 bases, J shed 4 bases, and the junction held 21 bases outside the gene matches.

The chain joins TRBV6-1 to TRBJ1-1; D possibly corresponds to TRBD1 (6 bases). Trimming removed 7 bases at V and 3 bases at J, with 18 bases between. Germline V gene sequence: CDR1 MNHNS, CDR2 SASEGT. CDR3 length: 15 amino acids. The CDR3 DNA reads TGTGCCAGCACTATTGCCGGGGGGCAGGACACTGAAGCTTTCTTT. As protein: CASTIAGGQDTEAFF.

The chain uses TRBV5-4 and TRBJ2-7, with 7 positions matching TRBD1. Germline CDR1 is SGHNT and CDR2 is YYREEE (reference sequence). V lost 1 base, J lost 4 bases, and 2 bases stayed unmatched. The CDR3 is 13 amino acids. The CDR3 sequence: CASSLPQGYEQYF. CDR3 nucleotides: TGTGCCAGCAGCTTGCCACAGGGGTACGAGCAGTACTTC.

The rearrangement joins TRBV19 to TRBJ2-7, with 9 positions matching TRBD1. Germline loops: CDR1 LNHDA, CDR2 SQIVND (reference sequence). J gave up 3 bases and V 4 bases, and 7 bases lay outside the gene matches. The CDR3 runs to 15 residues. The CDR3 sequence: CASSNGQGFNYEQYF. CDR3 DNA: TGTGCCAGTAGTAACGGACAGGGGTTCAACTACGAGCAGTACTTC. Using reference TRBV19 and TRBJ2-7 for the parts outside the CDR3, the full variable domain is DGGITQSPKYLFRKEGQNVTLSCEQNLNHDAMYWYRQDPGQGLRLIYYSQIVNDFQKGDIAEGYSVSREKKESFPLTVTSAQKNPTAFYLCASSNGQGFNYEQYFGPGTRLTVT.

The CDR3 sequence is CASSPGGVPNQPQHF. The CDR3 region has the DNA TGTGCCAGCAGTCCTGGGGGGGTACCAAATCAGCCCCAGCATTTT. The chain employs TRBV28 and TRBJ1-5, with D possibly TRBD1 on 5 matching bases. Deletions cut 5 bases from V and 4 bases from J, with 15 bases between. The CDR3 consists of 15 residues. Germline CDR1 MDHEN, CDR2 SYDVKM.

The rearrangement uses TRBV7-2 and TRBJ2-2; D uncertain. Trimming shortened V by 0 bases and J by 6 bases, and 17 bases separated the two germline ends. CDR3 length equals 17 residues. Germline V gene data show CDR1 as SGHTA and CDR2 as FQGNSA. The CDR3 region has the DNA TGTGCCAGCAGCTTAGCTTATAGTCGGTCCAACCCCGGGGAGCTGTTTTTT. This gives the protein CASSLAYSRSNPGELFF.

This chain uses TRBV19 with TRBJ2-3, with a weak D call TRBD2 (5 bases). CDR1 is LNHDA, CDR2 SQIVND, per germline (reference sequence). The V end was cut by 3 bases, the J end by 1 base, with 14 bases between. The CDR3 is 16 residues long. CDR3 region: CASSMGSGSGTDTQYF. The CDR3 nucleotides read TGTGCCAGTAGTATGGGCTCGGGGTCTGGCACAGATACGCAGTATTTT.

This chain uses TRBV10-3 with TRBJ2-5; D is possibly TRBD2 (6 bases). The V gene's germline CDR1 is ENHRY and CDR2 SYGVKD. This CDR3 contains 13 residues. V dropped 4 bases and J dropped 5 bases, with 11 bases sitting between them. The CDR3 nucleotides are TGTGCCATCAGTGCGGGGGTGGGTGAGACCCAGTACTTC. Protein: CAISAGVGETQYF.

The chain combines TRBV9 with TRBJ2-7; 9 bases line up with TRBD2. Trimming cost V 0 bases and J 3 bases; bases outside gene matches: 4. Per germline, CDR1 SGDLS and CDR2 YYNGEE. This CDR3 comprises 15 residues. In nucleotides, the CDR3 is TGTGCCAGCAGCGTAGTTGCGGGGGGGGACTACGAGCAGTACTTC. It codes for CASSVVAGGDYEQYF. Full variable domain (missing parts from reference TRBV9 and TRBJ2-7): DSGVTQTPKHLITATGQRVTLRCSPRSGDLSVYWYQQSLDQGLQFLIQYYNGEERAKGNILERFSAQQFPDLHSELNLSSLELGDSALYFCASSVVAGGDYEQYFGPGTRLTVT.